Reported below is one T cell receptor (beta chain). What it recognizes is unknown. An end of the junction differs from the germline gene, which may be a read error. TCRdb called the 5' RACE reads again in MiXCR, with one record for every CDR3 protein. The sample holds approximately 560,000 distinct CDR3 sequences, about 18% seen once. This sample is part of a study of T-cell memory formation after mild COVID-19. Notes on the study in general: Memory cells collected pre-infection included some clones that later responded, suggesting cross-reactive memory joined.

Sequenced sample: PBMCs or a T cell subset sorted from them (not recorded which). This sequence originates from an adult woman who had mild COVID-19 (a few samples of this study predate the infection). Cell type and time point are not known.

CDR3 coding DNA: TGTGCCAGCAGTCTAGCGGGGTCAAAGTACAATGAGCAGTTCTTC. Its translation is CASSLAGSKYNEQFF. The V call is TRBV12-3 or TRBV12-4, the J call TRBJ2-1; 9 bases map to TRBD2. This CDR3 is built from 15 residues.